This T cell receptor beta chain was profiled in a study of T cell repertoires in ileal Crohn's disease (dated by TCRdb to the late 2010s). In terms of the full investigation: At the time of surgery, roughly 35% of patients were active smokers, and the median duration of disease was 6.5 to 8.5 years. Roughly half of the patients were given postoperative therapy, with 15 to 20 on anti-TNF agents and about a dozen on thiopurines. A total of about 150 mucosal samples from 57 patients were sequenced, with samples obtained at several locations on the surgical specimen and at postoperative endoscopy. Every patient underwent surgery because of a complication, which was stricturing disease in about 61% of cases and penetrating disease in approximately 40%. Endoscopic postoperative recurrence was defined by a Rutgeerts score above i0. TCR repertoire analysis was done in about 57 Crohn's disease patients from a prospective multicentre cohort. M0 samples were biopsies from the inflamed portion of the ileum in the surgical resection specimen. For commercial TCRB immunosequencing, about 500 nanograms of biopsy DNA were submitted for each sample. The study ran alongside a multicentre cohort designed to identify predictors of early endoscopic recurrence after ileocolonic resection.

Overall study results and their limits: Higher high-frequency clone percentages at surgery were associated with endoscopic recurrence; all patients with clonality above 26.8% (18/57) had recurrence. Only a subgroup of patients, of unstated size, had their mucosal CD4 and CD8 T cells sorted and sequenced. Compared with CD4 T cells, sorted CD8 T cells held more high-frequency clones, which suggests that the mucosal expansions were mostly CD8. Patients who were active smokers at surgery had a significantly higher proportion of clonal expansions than non-smokers (around 24% vs 18%, p=0.02).

The library was prepared using the immunoSEQ multiplex PCR assay. A two-step, amplification bias-controlled multiplex PCR was used by Adaptive Biotechnology to amplify CDR3 regions from genomic DNA. In the first PCR, primers covered every V and J gene segment, and in the second PCR, barcodes and Illumina adapters were added. CDR3 libraries were sequenced using an Illumina instrument. The published analysis was carried out like this. The analysis drew on both the pipelines supplied by the vendor and custom analysis of the raw data in R/Bioconductor running R version 3.3.0. Clonality, which ranges from 0 to 1, was calculated as the inverse of the normalised Shannon entropy across all productive clones. High-frequency clones were defined as the share of the repertoire taken up by the top 100 clones, keeping only clones that passed a 95% confidence test. The Simpson index measured repertoire diversity, and the Morisita-Horn index measured overlap between samples. Imported from immuneACCESS, the table was reduced by TCRdb to in-frame sequences with V and J called. These copies leave out some clones; in studies compared against another copy, an unresolved V gene accounts for under half, and the cause of the remainder is not known. The V and J calls and the clone size are those of that table, but D and trimming were determined from the DNA. Here the sample has some 4,600 clones; roughly 80% occur a single time. Approximately 7.7% of the sample lies in the top ten.

In the paper's terms, the time point label means: inflamed ileum from the surgical specimen. Adults with ileal or ileocolonic Crohn's disease and an indication for ileocolonic resection were eligible for inclusion. Before DNA extraction, whole ileal mucosal biopsies were kept frozen at -80 degrees C. A TRizol-based method was used to extract genomic DNA from the frozen whole biopsies, and the DNA was quantified with a NanoDrop 2000 spectrophotometer. Points on this clone: Its antigen has not been determined. The record has no base qualities; no much larger clone is one base away.

Trimming leaves V shorter by 3 bases and J shorter by 9 bases, with the junction holding 7 bases beyond the gene matches. CDR1 and CDR2 are drawn from the germline V gene (reference sequence): LNHDA, SQIVND. The CDR3 covers 13 residues, taking in both the cysteine and the phenylalanine. The entry retains the CDR3 DNA only, 39 bases that are in frame from base 1. The sequence links TRBV19 to TRBJ1-2, and 7 junction bases match TRBD1. The sequenced sample was ileal tissue. The clonotype comes from an adult with Crohn's disease. The DNA sequence reads TGTGCCAGTAGTATTTCGGGGACAGAAAGCTACACCTTC. Its amino acids are CASSISGTESYTF.